One and the same sample provided the 17 T cell receptor beta chains below, sequenced in a study of blood T cell repertoires in COVID-19. Repertoires were generated with immunoSEQ multiplex PCR, while TCRdb's copy carries only in-frame clones and drops some. The sample includes 130,000 to 150,000 clones, 78% seen only once; the top ten take less than 2%. Sequencing was carried out using peripheral blood. The receptors shown here come from a woman aged 60-75 years with acute or convalescent COVID-19.

V gene TRBV9 combines with J gene TRBJ2-1, with TRBD2 matching 10 bases. V shed 3 bases, J shed 7 bases, and the junction held 7 bases outside the gene matches. Per the germline V gene, CDR1 is SGDLS and CDR2 is YYNGEE. This CDR3 has 15 amino acids. The CDR3 bases are TGTGCCAGCAGCGCATCTAGCGGGAGTTTGAATGAGCAGTTCTTC. It translates to CASSASSGSLNEQFF.

This clone was seen a few times. The rearrangement uses TRBV28 and TRBJ1-3, with a weak D call TRBD1 (6 bases). Trimming cost V 3 bases and J 4 bases, with 10 bases left between them. Per the germline V gene, CDR1 is MDHEN and CDR2 is SYDVKM. This CDR3 contains 14 residues. In DNA, the CDR3 is TGTGCCAGCAGTTTGTGGGGGGGCGGAAACACCATATATTTT. Amino acid sequence: CASSLWGGGNTIYF.

This sequence joins TRBV5-1 and TRBJ2-2, with 9 bases fitting TRBD1. V gave up 4 bases and J gave up 5 bases; unmatched junction bases: 24. CDR1 SGHRS and CDR2 YFSETQ come from the germline V gene. This CDR3 comprises 21 residues. The DNA of the CDR3 is TGCGCCAGCAGCCCCCTGGTCATTTGGACAGGGGCCGCCCTAACTACCGGGGAGCTGTTTTTT. Translating it yields CASSPLVIWTGAALTTGELFF.

J is TRBJ2-4 and V is TRBV27; 7 bases map to TRBD1. The ends lost 2 bases at V and 6 bases at J; junction bases unmatched: 13. This CDR3 comprises 17 residues. The germline gives CDR1 MNHEY, CDR2 SMNVEV (reference sequence). DNA of the CDR3: TGTGCCAGCAGTTTAAATGGAGGCAGGGGGTCGGTAAACATTCAGTACTTC. It yields the protein CASSLNGGRGSVNIQYF.

The chain combines TRBV10-3 with TRBJ2-5; 8 bases agree with TRBD2. There are 15 residues in the CDR3. The V segment lost 8 bases and the J segment 2 bases; nucleotides outside the gene matches: 10. Germline values: CDR1 ENHRY, CDR2 SYGVKD. The CDR3 nucleotides are TGTGCCATCGGGGGTAGCGGGGATCCACAAGAGACCCAGTACTTC. Its translation is CAIGGSGDPQETQYF.

In its sample, this clone was seen a few times. The CDR3 spells CASSSSGDYNEQFF. The CDR3 nucleotides read TGTGCCAGCAGCTCTAGCGGGGATTACAATGAGCAGTTCTTC. The genes are TRBV7-9 and TRBJ2-1; 9 nucleotides match TRBD2. The V segment lost 4 bases and the J segment 4 bases; nucleotides outside the gene matches: 2. This CDR3 has 14 amino acids. Germline CDR1 reads SEHNR; CDR2 reads FQNEAQ (reference sequence).

The V call is TRBV5-4, the J call TRBJ1-2; possible D gene TRBD1, 6 bases. This CDR3 is 12 amino acids long. From germline, CDR1 is SGHNT and CDR2 YYREEE (reference sequence). Trimming cost V 8 bases and J 14 bases, with 22 bases left between them. The CDR3 reads CARGAGQLKETF. CDR3 nucleotide sequence: TGTGCCAGGGGGGCGGGTCAGTTGAAAGAAACCTTC.

V is TRBV3-1 (or the pseudogene TRBV3-2) and J is TRBJ1-6; no firm D call. Germline loops: CDR1 LGHDT, CDR2 YNNKEL (reference sequence). Trimming left V 2 bases short and J 7 bases short, with 6 bases between. This CDR3 region has 13 residues. CDR3 amino acids: CASSQLENSPLHF. In DNA form, the CDR3 reads TGTGCCAGCAGCCAACTGGAGAATTCACCCCTCCACTTT.

The rearrangement uses TRBV7-9 and TRBJ2-3; no clear D. Germline loops: CDR1 SEHNR, CDR2 FQNEAQ (reference sequence). Trimming shortened V by 6 bases and J by 5 bases, and 12 bases separated the two germline ends. The CDR3 loop spans 13 amino acids. This chain's CDR3 is CASRPPTQDTQYF. As DNA, the CDR3 is TGTGCCAGCAGACCACCCACACAAGATACGCAGTATTTT. The full variable domain, rest sourced from reference TRBV7-9 and TRBJ2-3, is DTGVSQNPRHKITKRGQNVTFRCDPISEHNRLYWYRQTLGQGPEFLTYFQNEAQLEKSRLLSDRFSAERPKGSFSTLEIQRTEQGDSAMYLCASRPPTQDTQYFGPGTRLTVL.

This clone was seen once. The rearrangement links TRBV6-2 or TRBV6-3 to TRBJ2-1; D is possibly TRBD2 (6 bases). Germline CDR1 is MNHEY and CDR2 is SVGEGT. V gave up 4 bases and J gave up 3 bases, with 10 bases separating them. CDR3 length: 14 residues. The CDR3 sequence is CASSLGLLYNEQFF. The DNA of the CDR3 is TGTGCCAGCAGTTTAGGACTACTCTACAATGAGCAGTTCTTC.

In this sample, this clone turned up once. The chain joins TRBV5-1 to TRBJ2-2, with 8 bases identical to TRBD2. The germline CDR1 and CDR2 sequences are SGHRS and YFSETQ. This CDR3 spans 15 amino acids. The V segment lost 4 bases and the J segment 4 bases; nucleotides outside the gene matches: 6. In nucleotides, the CDR3 is TGCGCCAGCAGCCCCGGGCTAGCGGGCACCGGGGAGCTGTTTTTT. Translating it yields CASSPGLAGTGELFF.

The chain joins TRBV28 to TRBJ1-1; possibly TRBD1 for D (6 bases). The CDR3 has 12 residues. The germline gives CDR1 MDHEN, CDR2 SYDVKM. With 6 bases removed from V and 4 bases from J, the gap between germline ends came to 9 bases. CDR3 nucleotide sequence: TGTGCCAGCAGAACAGGGAGCACTGAAGCTTTCTTT. Translation gives CASRTGSTEAFF.

The rearrangement links TRBV30 to TRBJ2-7, with 7 bases identical to TRBD1. The CDR3 extends over 13 amino acids. After removal of 0 bases from V and 5 bases from J, the junction contained 4 bases not matched to a gene. Germline-derived CDR1 and CDR2 are GTSNPN and SVGIG (reference sequence). CDR3 protein: CAWSVGGANEQYF. In DNA, the CDR3 is TGTGCCTGGAGTGTAGGGGGCGCCAACGAGCAGTACTTC.

The genes are TRBV5-1 and TRBJ2-7, with TRBD1 matching 7 bases. The V gene's germline CDR1 is SGHRS and CDR2 YFSETQ. The J segment lost 3 bases and the V segment lost 4 bases, leaving 13 bases of the junction unmatched. The CDR3 has 16 residues. The CDR3 DNA is TGCGCCAGCAGCCCCCGAGACAGGGTAGGACTCTACGAGCAGTACTTC. Its translation is CASSPRDRVGLYEQYF.

CDR3 nucleotides: TGCGCCAGCAGCTTGGCACAGGGTGACTATGGCTACACCTTC. Translating gives CASSLAQGDYGYTF. The rearrangement uses TRBV5-1 and TRBJ1-2; D may be TRBD1 (6 bases). This CDR3 comprises 14 residues. The germline gives CDR1 SGHRS, CDR2 YFSETQ. V gave up 0 bases and J gave up 3 bases, with 9 bases separating them.

The J gene is TRBJ1-2, the V gene TRBV6-5, with a possible D match to TRBD1 (6 bases). CDR1 and CDR2 from the germline V gene are MNHEY and SVGAGI. The V gene lost 6 bases and the J gene lost 7 bases, with 18 bases spanning the gap. CDR3 length: 14 amino acids. The CDR3 region has the DNA TGTGCCAGCAGCAGCGGACAGTTGACTGGTGGCTACACCTTC. It specifies CASSSGQLTGGYTF.

This sequence joins TRBV6-6 and TRBJ2-4; 8 nucleotides align to TRBD2. This CDR3 comprises 14 residues. Per germline, CDR1 MNHNY and CDR2 SVGAGI (reference sequence). V was pared by 2 bases and J by 8 bases, with 5 bases of the junction left unmatched. This CDR3 is CASSYTGTRDIQYF. Written as DNA, the CDR3 is TGTGCCAGCAGTTACACCGGGACTAGGGACATTCAGTACTTC.